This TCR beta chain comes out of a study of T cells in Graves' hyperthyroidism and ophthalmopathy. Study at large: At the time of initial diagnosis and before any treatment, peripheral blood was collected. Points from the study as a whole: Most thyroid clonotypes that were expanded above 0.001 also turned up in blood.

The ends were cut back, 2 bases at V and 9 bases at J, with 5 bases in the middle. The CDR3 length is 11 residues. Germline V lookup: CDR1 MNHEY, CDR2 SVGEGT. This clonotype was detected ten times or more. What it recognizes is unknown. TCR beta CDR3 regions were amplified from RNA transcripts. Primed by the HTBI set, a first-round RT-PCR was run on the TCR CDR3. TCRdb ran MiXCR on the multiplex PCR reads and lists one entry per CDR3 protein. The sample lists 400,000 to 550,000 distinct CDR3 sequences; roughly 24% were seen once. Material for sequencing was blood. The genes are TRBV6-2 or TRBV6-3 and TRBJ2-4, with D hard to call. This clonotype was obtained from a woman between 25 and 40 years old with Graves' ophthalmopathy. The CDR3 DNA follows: TGTGCCAGCAGTTACGTGTCCATTCAGTACTTC. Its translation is CASSYVSIQYF.